This TCR beta chain was sequenced during a study of blood T cell repertoires in COVID-19. In the study overall: The United States, Italy and Spain supplied acute and convalescent COVID-19 samples. PBMCs, B-cell-depleted T cells, or T cells provided the cDNA or gDNA that made up the material.

The sample holds one count of this clone. Germline values: CDR1 SGHAT, CDR2 FQDESV (reference sequence). The ends lost 3 bases at V and 7 bases at J; junction bases unmatched: 9. The CDR3 length is 16 residues. In the authors' workflow: Reference gene primer amplification gave nucleated cell count estimates. Libraries were prepared by immunoSEQ multiplex PCR; TCRdb keeps only in-frame clonotypes and omits some of them. V and J calls and clone size are given by that table; D and trimming were obtained from the DNA. The repertoire includes approximately 110,000 clones, about two thirds of them detected once, and 0.86% sits in the top ten.

The sequenced sample consisted of peripheral blood. The gene calls are TRBV11-1 and TRBJ2-2, with 9 bases aligning to TRBD1. The TCR was taken from a human donor with acute or convalescent COVID-19. The donor label of this sample is uncertain. CDR3 bases: TGTGCCAGCAGCTTGGGGTTACAGGGGGCCGTCGGGGAGCTGTTTTTT. It is translated as CASSLGLQGAVGELFF.